The 17 T cell receptor beta chains given below trace back to one sample, sequenced in a study of cytomegalovirus exposure and HLA in healthy donors. 60 Vbeta and 13 Jbeta primers were used in PCR. Using immunoSEQ multiplex PCR, the repertoire was profiled, and TCRdb retains in-frame clones only, with some absent. The sample shows approximately 92,000 clones, and 3% to 4% sits with its ten largest clones. Sequenced sample: PBMCs. The receptors here all came from a woman aged 25 to 39 in good health and CMV-seronegative.

This chain uses TRBV27 with TRBJ2-5; TRBD1 agrees at 7 bases. Germline-derived CDR1 and CDR2 are MNHEY and SMNVEV (reference sequence). After removal of 3 bases from V and 5 bases from J, the junction contained 15 bases not matched to a gene. The CDR3 totals 17 residues. The CDR3 DNA sequence: TGTGCCAGCAGTTTGGCCGGGACAGTCAGTAGGGCTGAGACCCAGTACTTC. It is translated as CASSLAGTVSRAETQYF.

This chain joins TRBV4-1 and TRBJ2-1; TRBD2 aligns across 7 bases. Trimming took 1 base from V and 12 from J; bases not matched to a gene: 0. This CDR3 has 11 amino acids. Germline V gene sequence: CDR1 MGHRA, CDR2 YSYEKL. DNA for the CDR3: TGCGCCAGCAGCCAAGCGGGAGGGCAGTTCTTC. Protein sequence: CASSQAGGQFF.

This rearrangement joins TRBV7-9 to TRBJ2-1, with D possibly TRBD1 on 6 matching bases. Between the trimmed V and J ends, which lost 6 bases and 9 bases, there was a span of 15 bases. The CDR3 length is 13 residues. Per germline, CDR1 SEHNR and CDR2 FQNEAQ (reference sequence). DNA of the CDR3: TGTGCCAGCAGTCCCCCAGGGGTAGGTGAGCAGTTCTTC. It translates to CASSPPGVGEQFF. Drawing the rest from reference TRBV7-9 and TRBJ2-1, the complete variable domain is DTGVSQNPRHKITKRGQNVTFRCDPISEHNRLYWYRQTLGQGPEFLTYFQNEAQLEKSRLLSDRFSAERPKGSFSTLEIQRTEQGDSAMYLCASSPPGVGEQFFGPGTRLTVL.

This chain uses TRBV11-2 with TRBJ2-3; D is perhaps TRBD2 (5 bases). CDR1 and CDR2 from the germline V gene are SGHAT and FQNNGV. Trimming removed 2 bases at V and 0 bases at J, with 9 bases between. This CDR3 is 15 amino acids long. Written as DNA, the CDR3 is TGTGCCAGCAGCTTACAAGGACTTAGCACAGATACGCAGTATTTT. It translates to CASSLQGLSTDTQYF.

The gene calls are TRBV5-1 and TRBJ1-6; a possible D gene is TRBD1 (6 bases). V dropped 4 bases and J dropped 11 bases, with 13 bases sitting between them. Germline CDR1 reads SGHRS; CDR2 reads YFSETQ. The CDR3 is made up of 13 amino acids. CDR3 loop: CASSPRGDAPLHF. The CDR3 region has the DNA TGCGCCAGCAGCCCCAGGGGAGATGCACCCCTCCACTTT.

CDR3 loop: CSAGDRVGSPLHF. CDR3 nucleotide sequence: TGCAGCGCCGGAGACAGGGTGGGTTCACCCCTCCACTTT. The J gene is TRBJ1-6, the V gene TRBV29-1, with 7 positions matching TRBD1. V trimming: 7 bases; J trimming: 9 bases; junction bases outside the gene matches: 9. This CDR3 spans 13 amino acids. CDR1 SQVTM and CDR2 ANQGSEA come from the germline V gene.

The chain recombines TRBV2 with TRBJ1-5, with a weak D call TRBD1 (5 bases). Germline V gives CDR1 SNHLY, CDR2 FYNNEI. V was trimmed by 2 bases and J by 6 bases, leaving 5 bases between them. The CDR3 extends over 12 amino acids. CDR3: CASSEQGQPQHF. The CDR3, as DNA: TGTGCCAGCAGTGAACAGGGTCAGCCCCAGCATTTT.

This chain uses TRBV18 with TRBJ2-5; 9 nucleotides agree with TRBD1. V dropped 2 bases and J dropped 5; count of bases not matched to a gene: 6. The CDR3 totals 15 residues. Germline V gene data show CDR1 as KGHSH and CDR2 as LQKENI. CDR3 DNA sequence: TGTGCCAGCTCACCATCAGCGACAGGGGGGGAGACCCAGTACTTC. This encodes CASSPSATGGETQYF.

The V gene is TRBV7-9, the J gene TRBJ2-3; possible D gene TRBD1, 5 bases. CDR3 length: 14 amino acids. Trimming removed 1 base from V and 2 bases from J, with 7 bases in between. Germline V gene lookup returns CDR1 SEHNR and CDR2 FQNEAQ (reference sequence). As DNA, the CDR3 is TGTGCCAGCAGCTTAGTGGACACCACAGATACGCAGTATTTT. Protein product: CASSLVDTTDTQYF.

The CDR3 coding sequence is TGTGCCAGCAGCACCCCAGGGGTAAGAAATGAGCAGTTCTTC. Protein sequence: CASSTPGVRNEQFF. The rearrangement links TRBV6-5 to TRBJ2-1; tentative D call: TRBD1 (6 bases). V dropped 6 bases and J dropped 7 bases, with 16 bases sitting between them. CDR1 MNHEY and CDR2 SVGAGI come from the germline V gene. This CDR3 is built from 14 residues.

The chain has TRBV28 and TRBJ1-1; D unclear. The CDR3 spans 15 residues. Germline CDR1 reads MDHEN; CDR2 reads SYDVKM. The V end lost 6 bases, the J end lost 5 bases, and 19 bases lay between the germline ends. This chain's CDR3 is CASRLPRGGETEAFF. The CDR3 DNA sequence: TGTGCCAGCAGACTACCGCGAGGTGGCGAGACTGAAGCTTTCTTT.

The chain carries TRBV6-1 and TRBJ2-3; TRBD2 might be the D (5 bases). CDR1 is MNHNS and CDR2 is SASEGT in the germline V gene. The CDR3 contains 14 residues. V lost 6 bases and J lost 0, with 10 bases in between. The CDR3 region is CASRRRESTDTQYF. As DNA, the CDR3 is TGTGCCAGCAGAAGACGGGAAAGCACAGATACGCAGTATTTT.

The chain couples TRBV29-1 to TRBJ2-7; 8 nucleotides align to TRBD2. This CDR3 is built from 15 residues. Germline V lookup: CDR1 SQVTM, CDR2 ANQGSEA. V shed 5 bases and J 6 bases; nucleotides not matched to a gene: 15. CDR3 region: CSVRGKPGLVGEQYF. CDR3 nucleotides: TGCAGCGTTCGGGGGAAACCGGGACTAGTGGGCGAGCAGTACTTC.

The chain joins TRBV19 to TRBJ1-1; tentative D call: TRBD1 (5 bases). The CDR3 sequence is 15 residues long. V lost 3 bases and J lost 0, with 11 bases in between. Germline CDR1 LNHDA, CDR2 SQIVND (reference sequence). CDR3 sequence: CASSIPWGLNTEAFF. CDR3 DNA sequence: TGTGCCAGTAGTATCCCATGGGGCCTGAACACTGAAGCTTTCTTT.

This rearrangement joins TRBV9 to TRBJ2-7, with TRBD2 matching 9 bases. This CDR3 is built from 15 residues. From germline, CDR1 is SGDLS and CDR2 YYNGEE. V lost 3 bases, J lost 4 bases, and 8 bases stayed unmatched. CDR3 protein: CASSETGLADYEQYF. The CDR3 DNA is TGTGCCAGCAGCGAGACGGGACTAGCAGATTACGAGCAGTACTTC. The full variable domain, with the rest looked up from reference TRBV9 and TRBJ2-7, is DSGVTQTPKHLITATGQRVTLRCSPRSGDLSVYWYQQSLDQGLQFLIQYYNGEERAKGNILERFSAQQFPDLHSELNLSSLELGDSALYFCASSETGLADYEQYFGPGTRLTVT.

V gene TRBV28 combines with J gene TRBJ1-2; D possibly corresponds to TRBD1 (5 bases). Trimming left V 4 bases short and J 7 bases short, with 10 bases between. The V gene's germline CDR1 is MDHEN and CDR2 SYDVKM. CDR3 length equals 12 residues. The CDR3 coding sequence is TGTGCCAGCAGTTGGAGGGGCGGTGGCTACACCTTC. Translation gives CASSWRGGGYTF.

The CDR3 bases are TGTGCCAGCAGCTCCTTAGCGACAGGGCGTGAAGCTTTCTTT. Encoded protein: CASSSLATGREAFF. The genes are TRBV5-6 and TRBJ1-1; 7 positions match TRBD1. Germline CDR1 SGHDT, CDR2 YYEEEE. V was pared by 3 bases and J by 7 bases, with 9 bases of the junction left unmatched. The CDR3 has 14 residues.